The 2 T cell receptor beta chains reported below all come from one sample, sequenced in a study of blood T cell repertoires in COVID-19. Data came from immunoSEQ multiplex PCR; TCRdb stores just in-frame clones and leaves some out. The data show about 370,000 clones, roughly 90% seen once. Sequencing was performed on PBMCs or T cells enriched from blood (not recorded which). Receptors originate from a woman aged 25 to 39 who had recovered from COVID-19.

The rearrangement uses TRBV30 and TRBJ1-2; TRBD1 aligns across 10 bases. There are 14 residues in the CDR3. V lost 4 bases, J lost 5 bases, and 7 bases stayed unmatched. The germline gives CDR1 GTSNPN, CDR2 SVGIG (reference sequence). The CDR3 nucleotides read TGTGCCTGGATCCCAAGGACAGGGGGATATGGCTACACCTTC. Protein sequence: CAWIPRTGGYGYTF. The full variable domain, rest sourced from reference TRBV30 and TRBJ1-2, is SQTIHQWPATLVQPVGSPLSLECTVEGTSNPNLYWYRQAAGRGLQLLFYSVGIGQISSEVPQNLSASRPQDRQFILSSKKLLLSDSGFYLCAWIPRTGGYGYTFGSGTRLTVV.

The chain couples TRBV19 to TRBJ2-2; D remains unclear. CDR3 size: 13 residues. V lost 4 bases to trimming and J lost 6 bases, with 9 bases between them. From germline, CDR1 is LNHDA and CDR2 SQIVND (reference sequence). DNA for the CDR3: TGTGCCAGTAGTACCGATTTAGCCGGGGAGCTGTTTTTT. As protein: CASSTDLAGELFF.